The 22 T cell receptor beta chains below come from one sample, sequenced in a study of molecular identifiers for immune sequencing clone quantification. TCRdb re-called the PCR reads with MiXCR, one entry per CDR3 protein. The data contain over 600,000 distinct CDR3 sequences, 15% to 20% of them seen just once; the ten biggest clones take up under 0.95%. Sequencing was carried out using naive CD8+ T cells from blood, with Jurkat cell RNA spiked in. The sample's subset: FACS-sorted CD8+CD4-CCR7+CD45RA+ naive T cells. The receptors were sampled from a human donor in good health. Some libraries in this study had Jurkat cell RNA spiked in.

This clonotype was counted at least ten times. The V call is TRBV14, the J call TRBJ2-3; TRBD1 matches at 8 bases. The V and J ends lost 2 bases and 1 base, in that order; junction bases with no gene match: 5. The CDR3 sequence is 16 residues long. Germline lookup yields CDR1 SGHDN and CDR2 FVKESK. CDR3 residues: CASSQFLTGGTDTQYF. Written as DNA, the CDR3 is TGTGCCAGCAGCCAATTCTTGACAGGGGGCACAGATACGCAGTATTTT.

This clonotype was recorded a few times. Its ends do not fully match the called genes, so a read error is possible. The chain has TRBV7-7 and TRBJ2-3, with 10 bases that match TRBD2. CDR1 is SSHAT, CDR2 FNYEAQ, per germline (reference sequence). CDR3 length: 17 residues. As DNA, the CDR3 is TGTGCTAGCAGCTTAGGCACTAGCGGGGTATTCAGAGATACGCAGTATTTT. Amino acid sequence: CASSLGTSGVFRDTQYF.

In this sample, this clonotype turned up many times. CDR3 region: CASSQEVSAYEQYF. CDR3 sequence (DNA): TGTGCCAGCAGCCAAGAAGTTAGCGCCTACGAGCAGTACTTC. The chain recombines TRBV7-2 with TRBJ2-7, with D possibly matching TRBD2 (5 bases). The CDR3 totals 14 residues. Germline-derived CDR1 and CDR2 are SGHTA and FQGNSA. Trimming took 5 bases from V and 2 from J, leaving 13 bases between them.

A remark on this clonotype: Being one base from a much bigger clone, this may be a read error. The chain recombines TRBV27 with TRBJ1-4; the D is unclear. The CDR3 spans 14 residues. Germline V gene lookup returns CDR1 MNHEY and CDR2 SMNVEV (reference sequence). CDR3 protein: CAGSLSTLGEKLFF. The CDR3 bases are TGTGCCGGCAGTTTATCGACTCTAGGTGAAAAACTGTTTTTT.

The chain carries TRBV30 and TRBJ2-7; D may be TRBD1 (6 bases). This CDR3 region has 15 residues. The germline gives CDR1 GTSNPN, CDR2 SVGIG (reference sequence). The V and J ends lost 3 bases and 4 bases respectively, with 19 bases between them. The CDR3 protein is CAWSEGAGAGYEQYF. In DNA form, the CDR3 reads TGTGCCTGGAGCGAGGGTGCAGGGGCTGGTTACGAGCAGTACTTC. Based on the CDR3 plus reference TRBV30 and TRBJ2-7, the full variable domain is SQTIHQWPATLVQPVGSPLSLECTVEGTSNPNLYWYRQAAGRGLQLLFYSVGIGQISSEVPQNLSASRPQDRQFILSSKKLLLSDSGFYLCAWSEGAGAGYEQYFGPGTRLTVT.

The sample holds many counts of this clonotype. The chain joins TRBV4-1 to TRBJ2-5; possibly TRBD1 for D (5 bases). CDR3 size: 15 residues. The V end was cut by 2 bases, the J end by 3 bases, with 13 bases between. The germline V gene has CDR1 MGHRA and CDR2 YSYEKL. CDR3 coding DNA: TGCGCCAGCAGCCAACTCGACAGCAAAAAAGAGACCCAGTACTTC. It yields the protein CASSQLDSKKETQYF.

This clonotype was seen repeatedly, ten times or more. The chain uses TRBV29-1 and TRBJ1-1, with a tentative D call TRBD1 (5 bases). V lost 3 bases, J lost 8 bases, and 10 bases lay in between. Germline loops: CDR1 SQVTM, CDR2 ANQGSEA. This CDR3 has 11 residues. The CDR3 loop is CSVELGGEAFF. The CDR3 coding sequence is TGCAGCGTTGAGTTGGGGGGGGAAGCTTTCTTT.

This clonotype was seen ten or more times. J is TRBJ2-7 and V is TRBV27, with D perhaps matching TRBD1 (5 bases). The germline V and J ends were trimmed by 6 bases and 5 bases, with 11 bases remaining between them. The CDR3 runs to 12 residues. CDR1 and CDR2 (germline): MNHEY, SMNVEV (reference sequence). CDR3 nucleotide sequence: TGTGCCAGCAGGGACATAGGGGACGAGCAGTACTTC. Protein sequence: CASRDIGDEQYF.

This clonotype was counted many times. The chain uses TRBV30 and TRBJ2-2, with 7 bases fitting TRBD1. The CDR3 has 14 amino acids. V lost 4 bases, J lost 3 bases, and 5 bases stayed unmatched. Germline-derived CDR1 and CDR2 are GTSNPN and SVGIG (reference sequence). This CDR3 reads CAWTGQGDTGELFF. DNA for the CDR3: TGTGCCTGGACGGGTCAGGGGGACACCGGGGAGCTGTTTTTT.

As concerns this clonotype: A much larger clone sits a single nucleotide away, making a read error possible. The chain employs TRBV6-2 or TRBV6-3 and TRBJ2-7; 9 positions match TRBD2. Germline CDR1 MNHEY, CDR2 SVGEGT. The V and J ends lost 10 bases and 0 bases, in that order; junction bases with no gene match: 4. This CDR3 region has 13 residues. The CDR3 DNA is TGTGCCATCCGACTAGCGGCCTCCTACGAGCAGTACTTC. Amino acid sequence: CAIRLAASYEQYF.

Of note for this clonotype: Possible read error: a much larger clone is one base away. The CDR3 end shows no conserved phenylalanine or tryptophan, and so a read error is likely. The rearrangement uses TRBV13 and TRBJ2-2; D might be TRBD1 (5 bases). This CDR3 is built from 16 residues. The germline V gene has CDR1 PRHDT and CDR2 FYEKMQ (reference sequence). V dropped 3 bases and J dropped 5 bases, with 16 bases sitting between them. The CDR3 here is CASSFLDQGQTGELFS. CDR3 sequence (DNA): TGTGCCAGCAGCTTTTTGGACCAAGGACAAACCGGGGAGCTGTTTTCT.

About this clonotype itself: A much larger clone lies a single base off, so this may be a read error. The CDR3 loop is CASSILATGELSF. In DNA form, the CDR3 reads TGTGCCAGCAGCATACTAGCGACCGGGGAGCTGTCTTTT. The chain is built from TRBV14 and TRBJ2-2; 7 nucleotides line up with TRBD2. The germline gives CDR1 SGHDN, CDR2 FVKESK. The CDR3 runs 13 residues.

The chain joins TRBV7-6 to TRBJ2-5; 13 bases are a match to TRBD2. The J segment lost 4 bases and the V segment lost 5 bases, leaving 13 bases of the junction unmatched. Germline-derived CDR1 and CDR2 are SGHVS and FNYEAQ. The CDR3 has 18 amino acids. In DNA, the CDR3 is TGTGCCAGCAGCCTTCCGTCGGGACTAGCGGGGCCTACAGAGACCCAGTACTTC. Its protein is CASSLPSGLAGPTETQYF.

On this clonotype itself: Possible read error: a much larger clone is one base away. The chain recombines TRBV7-2 with TRBJ1-1, with TRBD1 as a possible D gene (6 bases). Germline values: CDR1 SGHTA, CDR2 FQGNSA. The length of the CDR3 is 15 residues. Trimming took 1 base from V and 6 from J, leaving 15 bases between them. CDR3 coding DNA: TGTGCCAGCAGCTTAGTACGGGGGGCTAGCGCTGAAGCTTTCTTT. This codes for CASSLVRGASAEAFF.

About this clonotype itself: A read error may produce the germline difference seen at one junction end. The chain couples TRBV5-6 to TRBJ2-1; 7 bases match TRBD2. The CDR3 extends over 15 amino acids. Germline V gives CDR1 SGHDT, CDR2 YYEEEE. The CDR3, as DNA: TGTGCCAGCAGCTTAAGGACTAGTGGGTTGATTGAGCGGTTCTTC. Amino acids: CASSLRTSGLIERFF.

This clonotype was observed at least ten times. The chain carries TRBV14 and TRBJ2-7; possibly TRBD1 for D (6 bases). Germline V gene lookup returns CDR1 SGHDN and CDR2 FVKESK. The CDR3 is 14 residues long. Trimming shortened V by 3 bases and J by 2 bases, and 11 bases separated the two germline ends. The CDR3 region is CASSHTGQTYEQYF. The CDR3 DNA is TGTGCCAGCAGCCACACGGGACAAACCTACGAGCAGTACTTC.

A remark on this clonotype: This may arise from a read error, as a much more abundant clone is one base away. The chain joins TRBV12-3 or TRBV12-4 to TRBJ1-5; D unresolved. The length of the CDR3 is 14 residues. CDR3 nucleotide sequence: TGTGCCGGCAGTGAAGGCGGTAGCAATCAGCCCCAGCATTTT. It encodes CAGSEGGSNQPQHF.

This clonotype was observed a few times. The chain employs TRBV27 and TRBJ2-7, with D perhaps TRBD2 (6 bases). V gave up 2 bases and J gave up 5 bases, with 10 bases separating them. From germline, CDR1 is MNHEY and CDR2 SMNVEV (reference sequence). The CDR3 runs to 13 residues. Written as DNA, the CDR3 is TGTGCCAGCAGTTTACGGGAGTCCCACGAGCAGTACTTC. The encoded protein is CASSLRESHEQYF.

This clonotype was picked up a small number of times. The gene calls are TRBV4-2 and TRBJ2-1; 7 bases agree with TRBD2. With 4 bases clipped from V and 7 bases from J, the junction kept 13 bases outside the gene matches. This CDR3 is 16 amino acids long. Germline-derived CDR1 and CDR2 are LGHNA and YNFKEQ. CDR3 nucleotide sequence: TGTGCCAGCAGCCGCGAACTAGCGCCCCCGGGTAATGAGCAGTTCTTC. It is translated as CASSRELAPPGNEQFF.

This clonotype was detected many times. The V call is TRBV27, the J call TRBJ1-5; tentatively, D is TRBD1 (6 bases). This CDR3 contains 13 residues. V lost 2 bases and J 7 bases, leaving 9 bases between the germline ends. Germline V gives CDR1 MNHEY, CDR2 SMNVEV (reference sequence). CDR3 amino acids: CASSLGGWQPQHF. For the CDR3, the DNA is TGTGCCAGCAGTTTAGGGGGCTGGCAGCCCCAGCATTTT.

This clonotype was picked up many times. CDR3 region: CASSSQYQGVSETQYF. The DNA for the CDR3 is TGTGCCAGCAGCTCTCAATATCAGGGTGTCTCAGAGACCCAGTACTTC. The rearrangement links TRBV7-9 to TRBJ2-5, with D possibly being TRBD1 (5 bases). This CDR3 spans 16 amino acids. Trimming left V 4 bases short and J 4 bases short, with 19 bases between. Germline assignment: CDR1 SEHNR and CDR2 FQNEAQ (reference sequence).

This clonotype was seen many times. The chain joins TRBV12-3 or TRBV12-4 to TRBJ2-3; TRBD2 aligns across 9 bases. The CDR3 is made up of 15 amino acids. V was clipped by 6 bases and J by 3 bases; unmatched bases: 7. CDR3 sequence reads: CASRNSGSGTDTQYF. For the CDR3, the DNA is TGTGCCAGCAGGAATAGCGGGAGCGGGACAGATACGCAGTATTTT.